Each of the 27 T cell receptor beta chains below was sequenced from the same sample in a study of cytomegalovirus exposure and HLA in healthy donors. In the PCR, 60 Vbeta and 13 Jbeta primers were used. Profiled with immunoSEQ multiplex PCR; TCRdb holds only in-frame clones, not every one. Of some 99,000 clones listed, 69% are singletons. The sample comprised PBMCs. The receptor source for this set is a female donor in good health and CMV-seronegative.

This clone was seen a handful of times. The rearrangement uses TRBV7-9 and TRBJ1-2, with TRBD1 identical over 9 bases. V lost 4 bases to trimming and J lost 13 bases; unmatched junction nucleotides: 13. Germline CDR1 is SEHNR and CDR2 is FQNEAQ (reference sequence). The CDR3 has 14 amino acids. CDR3 amino acids: CASSSFRDRDVGTF. The CDR3 bases are TGTGCCAGCAGCTCATTCCGGGACAGGGATGTTGGCACCTTC.

The rearrangement uses TRBV19 and TRBJ1-4; 7 nucleotides align to TRBD1. This CDR3 region has 14 residues. Germline V CDR1 and CDR2: LNHDA, SQIVND (reference sequence). J was trimmed by 6 bases and V by 6 bases; bases with no gene match: 7. CDR3 sequence: CASRNAGTDEKLFF. The CDR3 region has the DNA TGTGCCAGTAGAAACGCCGGGACAGATGAAAAACTGTTTTTT.

Here the CDR3 DNA reads TGTGCCAGAAGCTTGGGACTAGCAGAAGTCTACGAGCAGTACTTC. This gives the protein CARSLGLAEVYEQYF. J is TRBJ2-7 and V is TRBV5-3; the match to TRBD2 covers 7 bases. TRBV5-3 is placed among ORFs of uncertain function. CDR3 length equals 15 residues. Germline trimming cut 0 bases from V and 3 bases from J; bases unmatched to any gene: 6.

The DNA of the CDR3 is TGTGCCAGCAGTGAATTGGGAGGGAGGGGCGAAAAACTGTTTTTT. Translated, it gives CASSELGGRGEKLFF. The V gene is TRBV6-1, the J gene TRBJ1-4; maybe TRBD1 (5 bases). Deletions cut 2 bases from V and 8 bases from J, with 15 bases between. The germline V gene has CDR1 MNHNS and CDR2 SASEGT. CDR3 length: 15 amino acids.

The gene calls are TRBV10-3 and TRBJ1-1, with TRBD1 identical over 7 bases. The CDR3 loop spans 17 amino acids. Per germline, CDR1 ENHRY and CDR2 SYGVKD. The V gene end was trimmed by 2 bases and the J gene end by 1 base; junction bases not matched to a gene: 10. The CDR3 DNA follows: TGTGCCATCAGTGAGACCTTACTTAGACAGGGGAACACTGAAGCTTTCTTT. Protein sequence: CAISETLLRQGNTEAFF.

This chain links TRBV10-3 with TRBJ1-5; TRBD1 matches 7 bases. Germline CDR1 is ENHRY and CDR2 is SYGVKD. The CDR3 consists of 15 residues. V lost 5 bases and J lost 2; bases outside the gene matches: 6. CDR3 nucleotide sequence: TGTGCCATCAGTCGAACAGGGGATGGCAATCAGCCCCAGCATTTT. This gives the protein CAISRTGDGNQPQHF.

This clone was picked up a small number of times. This chain uses TRBV14 with TRBJ1-4; D ambiguous. The CDR3 is 13 residues long. Trimming shortened V by 4 bases and J by 5 bases, and 8 bases separated the two germline ends. Per germline, CDR1 SGHDN and CDR2 FVKESK. CDR3 nucleotide sequence: TGTGCCAGCAGCCGAGGACTGAATGAAAAACTGTTTTTT. It yields the protein CASSRGLNEKLFF.

This clone was seen only a few times. The chain combines TRBV7-9 with TRBJ1-5; TRBD1 matches at 9 bases. After removal of 5 bases from V and 0 bases from J, the junction contained 2 bases not matched to a gene. The CDR3 is 15 amino acids. Germline CDR1 is SEHNR and CDR2 is FQNEAQ (reference sequence). This CDR3 is CASSEGQGSNQPQHF. The DNA for the CDR3 is TGTGCCAGCAGCGAGGGACAGGGTAGCAATCAGCCCCAGCATTTT. The entire variable domain, with the rest obtained from reference TRBV7-9 and TRBJ1-5, is as follows: DTGVSQNPRHKITKRGQNVTFRCDPISEHNRLYWYRQTLGQGPEFLTYFQNEAQLEKSRLLSDRFSAERPKGSFSTLEIQRTEQGDSAMYLCASSEGQGSNQPQHFGDGTRLSIL.

The genes are TRBV15 and TRBJ1-2; 10 positions match TRBD1. V was clipped by 0 bases and J by 5 bases; unmatched bases: 3. CDR3 size: 15 residues. Germline CDR1 reads LNHNV; CDR2 reads YYDKDF (reference sequence). CDR3: CATSREGQGSYGYTF. DNA of the CDR3: TGTGCCACCAGCAGAGAGGGACAGGGGTCGTATGGCTACACCTTC.

The chain joins TRBV18 to TRBJ1-1, with D tentatively TRBD1 (5 bases). V was clipped by 1 base and J by 1 base, with 7 bases between them. CDR3 length: 14 amino acids. Germline CDR1 and CDR2: KGHSH and LQKENI. CDR3 nucleotide sequence: TGTGCCAGCTCACCACTGACAGCGAACACTGAAGCTTTCTTT. Its protein is CASSPLTANTEAFF.

V is TRBV10-2 and J is TRBJ1-5; 9 nucleotides match TRBD1. Germline V gene lookup returns CDR1 WSHSY and CDR2 SAAADI. V lost 6 bases to trimming and J lost 3 bases; unmatched junction nucleotides: 6. The CDR3 is 15 amino acids. CDR3 residues: CASRKTGGFNQPQHF. The DNA of the CDR3 is TGCGCCAGCAGGAAGACAGGGGGTTTCAATCAGCCCCAGCATTTT.

The chain recombines TRBV6-1 with TRBJ1-5; tentative D call: TRBD1 (5 bases). The CDR3 consists of 16 residues. The V end was cut by 1 base, the J end by 5 bases, with 15 bases between. Germline-derived CDR1 and CDR2 are MNHNS and SASEGT. The CDR3 DNA reads TGTGCCAGCAGTGAAGAAACAGGCAAGGGGTATCAGCCCCAGCATTTT. It is translated as CASSEETGKGYQPQHF.

The rearrangement uses TRBV2 and TRBJ2-5, with 11 bases lining up with TRBD2. CDR1 is SNHLY and CDR2 is FYNNEI in the germline V gene. This CDR3 contains 14 residues. V shed 10 bases and J 3 bases; nucleotides not matched to a gene: 7. CDR3 in amino acids: CATSLAGGKETQYF. In DNA form, the CDR3 reads TGTGCCACTTCTCTAGCGGGGGGCAAAGAGACCCAGTACTTC.

The chain couples TRBV10-1 to TRBJ1-2; D is uncertain. CDR3 size: 14 residues. CDR1 is WNHNN and CDR2 is SYGVQD in the germline V gene (reference sequence). Trimming left V 3 bases short and J 0 bases short, with 8 bases between. This CDR3 is CASSDRRANYGYTF. The CDR3 DNA reads TGCGCCAGCAGTGACAGGCGAGCTAACTATGGCTACACCTTC.

The chain uses TRBV7-3 and TRBJ2-1, with 7 nucleotides matching TRBD2. The CDR3 has 16 amino acids. The V segment lost 1 base and the J segment 7 bases; nucleotides outside the gene matches: 10. The V gene's germline CDR1 is SGHTA and CDR2 FQGTGA. The CDR3 DNA reads TGTGCCAGCAGCTTAATCCCCACAGCGGGAATAAATGAGCAGTTCTTC. It encodes CASSLIPTAGINEQFF.

This clone has just a few counts. V gene TRBV6-4 combines with J gene TRBJ2-2, with TRBD2 as a possible D gene (6 bases). The CDR3 is 15 amino acids. CDR1 is MRHNA, CDR2 SNTAGT, per germline. The V end lost 7 bases, the J end lost 5 bases, and 17 bases lay between the germline ends. The DNA for the CDR3 is TGTGCCAGCAAGGACGAACCTGGGGGGACCGGGGAGCTGTTTTTT. As protein: CASKDEPGGTGELFF.

This chain uses TRBV14 with TRBJ2-6; a weak D match, TRBD1 (5 bases). Germline-derived CDR1 and CDR2 are SGHDN and FVKESK. The V end lost 3 bases, the J end lost 2 bases, and 23 bases lay between the germline ends. CDR3 size: 20 residues. In DNA form, the CDR3 reads TGTGCCAGCAGCCAGTTGTTGTTTCGGCAGGGCCTAACTGGGGCCAACGTCCTGACTTTC. This sequence encodes CASSQLLFRQGLTGANVLTF.

Only a few counts were recorded for this clone. Other nucleotide sequences from this sample produce the same CDR3. The chain employs TRBV6-1 and TRBJ2-7, with D perhaps TRBD1 (6 bases). The CDR3 contains 14 residues. Per germline, CDR1 MNHNS and CDR2 SASEGT. V lost 3 bases and J lost 0, with 9 bases in between. CDR3 residues: CASSETQGSYEQYF. In nucleotides, the CDR3 is TGTGCCAGCAGTGAGACACAGGGCTCCTACGAGCAGTACTTC.

The rearrangement joins TRBV20-1 to TRBJ2-7, with 10 bases that match TRBD1. The CDR3 consists of 11 residues. Germline V gene sequence: CDR1 DFQATT, CDR2 SNEGSKA (reference sequence). Trimming removed 6 bases from V and 6 bases from J; junction bases left unmatched: 2. The CDR3 DNA follows: TGCAGTGCCCGGGACAGGGGCGAGCAGTACTTC. This translates into CSARDRGEQYF.

V usage is TRBV2 and J usage is TRBJ1-5, with 8 nucleotides matching TRBD1. CDR3 length: 14 residues. The V gene end was trimmed by 3 bases and the J gene end by 12 bases; junction bases not matched to a gene: 10. Germline V gives CDR1 SNHLY, CDR2 FYNNEI. This CDR3 reads CASSDTGGVIVQHF. CDR3 in DNA: TGTGCCAGCAGTGATACAGGGGGGGTGATAGTCCAGCATTTT.

This clone was observed a single time. J is TRBJ2-7 and V is TRBV19; D might be TRBD1 (6 bases). Trimming removed 1 base from V and 2 bases from J, with 9 bases in between. Per germline, CDR1 LNHDA and CDR2 SQIVND (reference sequence). CDR3 size: 14 residues. DNA for the CDR3: TGTGCCAGTAGTATAGGAGGGACAACCTACGAGCAGTACTTC. Its protein product is CASSIGGTTYEQYF.

This chain joins TRBV30 and TRBJ1-1, with 7 bases identical to TRBD1. The V segment lost 4 bases and the J segment 1 base; nucleotides outside the gene matches: 3. The germline gives CDR1 GTSNPN, CDR2 SVGIG (reference sequence). The CDR3 runs 13 residues. The CDR3 sequence is CAWNQGGNTEAFF. For the CDR3, the DNA is TGTGCCTGGAATCAGGGGGGGAACACTGAAGCTTTCTTT.

The CDR3: CASSRTSGGLDTQYF. The CDR3 coding sequence is TGTGCCAGCAGCAGGACTAGCGGGGGTTTGGATACGCAGTATTTT. The rearrangement links TRBV7-2 to TRBJ2-3; 13 positions match TRBD2. CDR1 SGHTA and CDR2 FQGNSA come from the germline V gene. The junction had 5 bases not matched to a gene; V was cut back by 5 bases and J by 6 bases. This CDR3 spans 15 amino acids.

The chain uses TRBV9 and TRBJ2-7; 9 bases match TRBD1. With V trimmed by 3 bases and J by 3 bases, 4 bases remained unmatched. This CDR3 spans 14 amino acids. Germline V gene sequence: CDR1 SGDLS, CDR2 YYNGEE. CDR3 sequence: CASSAGQGFYEQYF. In DNA, the CDR3 is TGTGCCAGCAGCGCCGGACAGGGGTTCTACGAGCAGTACTTC. The full variable domain, rest sourced from reference TRBV9 and TRBJ2-7, is DSGVTQTPKHLITATGQRVTLRCSPRSGDLSVYWYQQSLDQGLQFLIQYYNGEERAKGNILERFSAQQFPDLHSELNLSSLELGDSALYFCASSAGQGFYEQYFGPGTRLTVT.

The rearrangement joins TRBV30 to TRBJ1-1; 9 positions agree with TRBD1. V lost 0 bases and J lost 5; bases outside the gene matches: 4. The CDR3 covers 14 residues. Germline V lookup: CDR1 GTSNPN, CDR2 SVGIG (reference sequence). CDR3 coding DNA: TGTGCCTGGAGTGTTAACAGGGGGCGGACTGAAGCTTTCTTT. As protein: CAWSVNRGRTEAFF.

The CDR3 sequence is CASSLGPSSYNEQFF. The CDR3 DNA reads TGTGCCAGCAGTTTGGGGCCAAGCTCCTACAATGAGCAGTTCTTC. The chain combines TRBV27 with TRBJ2-1, with D maybe TRBD1 (5 bases). The CDR3 consists of 15 residues. V was clipped by 3 bases and J by 0 bases, with 9 bases between them. Germline V gives CDR1 MNHEY, CDR2 SMNVEV (reference sequence).

The chain couples TRBV7-2 to TRBJ2-5; 14 bases align to TRBD2. This CDR3 has 16 residues. Germline trimming cut 1 base from V and 7 bases from J; bases unmatched to any gene: 5. In germline, CDR1 is SGHTA, CDR2 FQGNSA. CDR3 loop: CASSLEGLAGDLTQYF. The DNA for the CDR3 is TGTGCCAGCAGCTTAGAGGGACTAGCGGGAGATCTGACCCAGTACTTC.